Listed here is a single T cell receptor beta chain. This clone was picked up a small number of times. This receptor's antigen is unknown. Base quality data are lacking; no much larger clone is found one base away. The entry originates in a study of cytomegalovirus exposure and HLA in healthy donors (dated by TCRdb to 2016 to 2017). Broadly, across the study: An earlier analysis of 587 of the donors reported around 280 Gb of sequence data and around 110 million unique TCR beta sequences obtained from about 200 million T cells. Rather than using new phenotypic data, the later analysis identified candidate immune exposures from TCR beta sequences and from how often those sequences occurred across donors. Genome-wide SNP genotypes for about 65% of the roughly 700 donors were used in a later genetic analysis, which treated that subset as a discovery cohort. Donor age, sex, ethnicity and CMV serostatus were compiled together with the repertoire data. The study was designed to test whether signatures of past pathogen exposure could be identified by cataloging public T cell receptors. Using immunosequencing, the study profiled T cell repertoires from around 680 subjects and related those repertoires to cytomegalovirus serostatus. Both class I and class II loci were covered by HLA typing, at four-digit resolution. To study patterns of TCR occurrence, a later analysis re-analyzed previously published TCR beta repertoires from 666 donors and added high-resolution HLA genotyping. Among the roughly 370 genotyped donors, around 81% belonged to the genetic ancestry cluster associated with self-reported Caucasian donors. Among 398 genotyped donors of the cohort, an average of approximately 240,000 unique TCR beta nucleotide sequences were sequenced per donor, roughly 20% of them non-productive. An earlier analysis of approximately 630 of the donors applied high-throughput TCR beta sequencing to assess whether each TCR beta V gene segment acted as functional or pseudogenic. Besides the first cohort of hundreds of subjects, a separate validation cohort made up of roughly 130 different subjects was used. High-throughput TCR immunosequencing, statistical association of individual TCRs with disease status, and machine learning were combined to predict cytomegalovirus infection status. The number of donors typed differed by locus, with roughly 629-640 for A, B, C, DRB1 and DQB1, over 500 for DQA1, 600 to 610 for DPA1, and some 450 for DPB1. Roughly five DR-DQ haplotypes were treated as single units for association and clustering because of strong linkage in the cohort. All discovery cohort repertoires had been generated using a single sequencing platform. An early release that covered roughly 600 HLA-typed donors contained 300 to 350 gigabases of sequencing data and 65 million to 100 million unique TCR sequences. What the research found in general, with its limitations: Because HLA typing was missing for some donors at each locus, association tests included only the typed subset. Some IMGT-functional V segments, including TRBV6-2 and TRBV6-3, could not be distinguished by the 87-base-pair reads and were therefore excluded. CMV serostatus was the only immune exposure information available for the cohort. Three of the identified cytomegalovirus-associated TCR beta chains were confirmed in vitro to be specific for cytomegalovirus antigens. In a later genetic analysis, fewer N-insertions in productive TCRs were reported among donors in an Asian-associated ancestry cluster than the approximately 670-donor mean. According to a later analysis, most CMV-associated TCR beta chains appeared to be HLA-restricted, and the HLA associations seemed to be driven largely by CMV exposure. Roughly uniform sequencing depth across donors was assumed in presence/absence analyses, although this assumption may not hold. The earlier analysis of 587 of the donors excluded roughly 17 rarely observed V segments, including chromosome 9 orphons, because counts were too low. In this cohort, only TCR beta chains were sequenced, and detectable features were limited by the absence of alpha or paired-chain data. In a later analysis, more than 15,000 TCR beta sequences were associated with specific HLA alleles at a false discovery rate of 0.05. Most TCR sequences were observed very rarely across donors, whereas some public TCRs were present in many individuals. The authors suggested that the approach could potentially be extended to other disease states and immunological phenotypes. A total of 150 to 200 TCR beta chains were listed by the study as associated with cytomegalovirus. The sequencing pipeline was judged likely to have produced a cluster of highly shared sequence variants as a technical artifact. Cytomegalovirus status was reported to be diagnosed by the classifier with high specificity and sensitivity in both the original and validation cohorts. A further reported finding was that TCR beta sequences accurately predicted the HLA-A and HLA-B alleles for most subjects in the first cohort. A later analysis reported that several top co-occurrence clusters appeared linked to parvovirus B19, influenza, CMV and Epstein-Barr virus. Strong co-occurrence of HLA alleles, especially DR and DQ, made assigning TCR associations to individual alleles difficult. Linkage disequilibrium might explain the correlated functional status among segregating V segments, but an unknown experimental factor could not be ruled out. Compared with equally common non-associated chains, HLA-associated TCR beta chains in a later analysis were more clonally expanded and had lower generation probabilities. A later genetic analysis associated a missense DCLRE1C variant with V-gene and J-gene trimming of TCR beta chains, and an independent cohort replicated the association. In an earlier analysis of some 550 of the donors, most TCR beta V segments were observed in productive rearrangements about 90% or about 30% of the time, broadly matching IMGT annotations. A later analysis found that TCR association rates varied across HLA loci, with DRB1 alleles showing the most associated TCRs and HLA-C alleles the fewest.

Preparation of the library involved the immunoSEQ multiplex PCR assay. The multiplex PCR relied on a mix of 60 forward primers for TCR Vbeta segments and 13 reverse primers for TCR Jbeta segments. The CDR3 region of rearranged TCR beta genes was amplified from genomic DNA by a multiplex PCR assay. The Illumina HiSeq System was used to sequence the amplified TCR beta libraries as 87-base-pair reads. The study's own analysis went as follows. A later analysis counted some 74 million unique TCR beta chains across the 650 to 800 repertoires, and roughly 10 million of these chains were shared by at least two donors. Raw reads were error-corrected and collapsed into unique sequences with a nearest-neighbor algorithm that merged closely related sequences to remove PCR and sequencing errors. Alignment of CDR3 sequences to IMGT reference sequences was used to assign V, D and J gene segments. For a sequence to be retained, a match of at least six nucleotides was required to both a V gene segment and a J gene segment. Rearrangements were classified as productive when the CDR3 lacked stop codons and remained in frame with V and J, and all other rearrangements were classified as non-productive. CDR3 was defined according to IMGT convention as the region running from the second conserved V-encoded cysteine to the conserved J-encoded phenylalanine. Sequences without an unambiguous match to a single V gene segment were excluded from the earlier analysis of 500 to 700 of the donors. In an earlier analysis of several hundred of the donors, V segments were called functional above 56.7% productive rearrangements and were called segregating when the between-donor standard deviation exceeded 5%. A statistical classification framework was developed to diagnose cytomegalovirus status using the catalog of TCR beta chain sequences. In a later analysis, V and J genes were assigned by comparing TCR nucleotide sequences against IMGT/GENE-DB human TR gene sequences. In a later analysis, CDR3 sequences and most-parsimonious VDJ recombination scenarios were assigned using the TCRdist pipeline. In a later analysis, each TCR beta chain was defined by its CDR3 amino acid sequence together with its V-gene family, and reads lacking a unique V-gene family were excluded. In a later analysis, around 600 highly shared, low-generation-probability nucleotide sequences were removed to address suspected cross-contamination and a sequencing artifact. In a later analysis, a clonal expansion index for each public chain was calculated from normalized within-repertoire ranks of inferred template counts. In a later analysis, generation probabilities were computed using a VDJ recombination model fitted to out-of-frame rearrangements, and the results were checked against IGoR. Hypergeometric tests were used in a later analysis to score TCR-TCR, TCR-HLA and TCR-CMV co-occurrence, with a repertoire-size bias correction applied to the TCR pairs. False discovery rates were estimated in a later analysis by permuting HLA or CMV assignments 20 times. In a later analysis, co-occurring TCRs were grouped with DBSCAN, and TCRdist sequence similarity was added when clustering was performed within HLA-allele-positive subsets. For co-occurrence clustering, repertoires with fewer than 30,000 or more than 120,000 public chains were excluded, along with four to six repertoires with anomalous nucleotide sharing. Held by TCRdb, this immuneACCESS table contains in-frame sequences only and omits some clones. Under half of the omission traces to an unresolved V gene where checked; the cause of the rest is unknown. The V and J calls and clone size come from that table; D and trimming were worked out from the DNA. The sample data list tens of thousands of clones, and roughly 70% of these were observed just once. The ten largest clonotypes hold 12% of the sample.

The cohort consisted of 666 healthy bone marrow donors. At the time of sampling, every cohort member was nominally healthy, though immune exposures that went unrecorded were likely present. The donor tested CMV seropositive and was one of the 289 seropositive cohort members. A peripheral blood sample was collected from each donor, and TCR beta sequencing was performed on peripheral blood mononuclear cells. The Qiagen DNeasy Blood Extraction Kit was used to extract genomic DNA from the blood cell samples. Trimming leaves V shorter by 3 bases and J shorter by 4 bases, with the junction holding 4 bases beyond the gene matches. From a lookup of the germline V gene, CDR1 and CDR2 are MRHNA and SNTAGT. The CDR3, from cysteine to phenylalanine, totals 14 residues. The entry retains the CDR3 DNA only, 42 bases that are in frame from base 1.

This clonotype was obtained from a woman between 40 and 50 years old in good health and CMV-seropositive. The sequenced sample was PBMCs. The chain joins TRBV6-4 to TRBJ2-3; 7 bases in the junction line up with TRBD2. The DNA reads TGTGCCAGCAGTGAGACGGGGGGAGCAGATACGCAGTATTTT. Its protein product is CASSETGGADTQYF.